This T cell receptor beta chain appears in the sequencing data of a study of blood T cell repertoires in COVID-19 (dated by TCRdb to about 2020). Concerning the study at large: Samples from collaborators originated in the United States, Italy and Spain and spanned both the acute and convalescent phases of COVID-19. Where available, HLA class I and class II types were taken from metadata supplied by the sample provider and were not determined by assay-based typing. A freely available public database, intended as a resource for researchers studying the immune response to SARS-CoV-2, is where the repertoires were released. Subjects who had been exposed to COVID-19, were actively infected with it, or had recovered from it provided the deeply sampled blood TCRbeta repertoires that made up the dataset. The samples were drawn from the first 160 participants of the ongoing ImmuneRACE study and from under 1,500 subjects provided by 6 global collaborators. The material from the prospective study consisted of cDNA or gDNA derived from T cells, B-cell-depleted T cells, or PBMCs. Sample metadata almost always included a de-identified subject ID, COVID-19 status, age in years and sex.

Remarks on this clone: Its recognized antigen is unknown. Base qualities were left out, and no much larger clone turns up one base away.

The investigation overall reported the following: How much clinical and demographic metadata was included differed by source and by participant, and the metadata was provided uncurated.

The collaborating institutions used their own protocols to collect whole blood in K2EDTA tubes. Collaborator samples were shipped for TCRbeta analysis as frozen whole blood, isolated PBMCs, or DNA extracted from either sample type. Trimming removed 5 bases from V and 4 bases from J; the gene matches leave 8 bases unexplained. CDR1 is given as SGHNT and CDR2 as YYREEE, both from the germline V gene (reference sequence). Its CDR3 holds 15 amino acids, cysteine through phenylalanine. Of the read, only the CDR3 DNA is kept; its 45 bases are in frame from base 1. The immunoSEQ Assay, a bias-controlled multiplex PCR, was used to amplify TCRbeta CDR3 regions from genomic DNA. On the study's bioinformatics: The number of nucleated cells in each sample was estimated from the amplification of reference gene primers within the assay. To quantify the absolute abundance of each unique TCRbeta CDR3 rearrangement, sequence reads were collapsed and filtered. For each sample, productive Simpson clonality was calculated by taking the square root of Simpson's diversity index across productive rearrangements. Here the immuneACCESS table is served through TCRdb, limited to in-frame sequences with V and J called. Missing clones are a known gap in these copies; in checked studies unresolved V genes cover under half, and the rest lacks a known reason. The DNA gave D and trimming, while V, J and clone size come from that table. Counted in this sample were more than 20,000 clones; about 89% of them appeared once. Jointly, the top ten make up 25% to 30% of the sample.

The sequenced material came from peripheral blood. This TCR came from a human donor with active COVID-19. The donor label of this sample is uncertain. The V and J segments used are TRBV5-4 and TRBJ1-1; TRBD1 matches 10 bases in the middle. The sequenced DNA is TGTGCCAGCAGACGGAGGGGGACAGGGGCCACTGAAGCTTTCTTT. The translation is CASRRRGTGATEAFF. The full variable domain, completed from the reference TRBV5-4 and TRBJ1-1 proteins outside the CDR3, reads ETGVTQSPTHLIKTRGQQVTLRCSSQSGHNTVSWYQQALGQGPQFIFQYYREEENGRGNFPPRFSGLQFPNYSSELNVNALELDDSALYLCASRRRGTGATEAFFGQGTRLTVV.